The T cell receptor beta chain described here comes from a study of T cells in Graves' hyperthyroidism and ophthalmopathy. Whole-study context: Initial diagnosis, before any treatment, was when peripheral blood was collected.

Together with thyroid ultrasound, orbital computed tomography, serum thyroxine and TRAb, clinical symptoms were used for diagnoses. This clonotype has a count of ten or more. This CDR3 comprises 14 residues. CDR1 is DFQATT and CDR2 is SNEGSKA in the germline V gene (reference sequence). The V and J ends lost 1 base and 2 bases respectively, with 9 bases between them. There were TCR beta CDR3 regions amplified from RNA transcripts. RT-PCR in the first round (using the HTBI primer set) targeted the TCR CDR3. One entry per CDR3 protein results from TCRdb running MiXCR on the multiplex PCR reads. The sample consists of about 560,000 distinct CDR3 sequences, approximately 16% of them appearing once.

This sequence was found in a woman younger than 30 with Graves' hyperthyroidism. The chain is built from TRBV20-1 and TRBJ2-1; no firm D call. Sequences were obtained from blood. CDR3 protein: CSARVEAAYNEQFF. The CDR3 DNA sequence: TGCAGTGCTAGAGTCGAAGCCGCCTACAATGAGCAGTTCTTC.